This T cell receptor (beta chain) is drawn from a study of OX40 agonist ivuxolimab in advanced cancers. Study-level findings and limits: Nonresponders included some who also had low normalized T-cell clonal expansion. Fewer expanded clones were found on average in CD4+ than in CD8+ T cells.

V was clipped by 4 bases and J by 5 bases; unmatched bases: 7. Germline assignment: CDR1 MGHDK and CDR2 SYGVNS. There are 14 residues in the CDR3. Here immunoSEQ multiplex PCR was the method, and the copy in TCRdb shows in-frame clones only, minus some. The sample has about 54,000 clones, less than 95% seen once; the top ten hold 8% to 9.5%. In regard to this clone: The target antigen is unknown.

This clonotype was sampled from an adult with an advanced solid tumor such as melanoma, head and neck, liver or kidney cancer. The chain employs TRBV25-1 and TRBJ1-1; 7 bases are shared with TRBD1. The material sequenced was CD4+ or CD8+ T cells sorted from blood, taken in a trial of the OX40 agonist ivuxolimab. The CDR3 region has the DNA TGTGCCAGCAGTGCAACAGGGGTAAGGACTGAAGCTTTCTTT. Its protein product is CASSATGVRTEAFF.